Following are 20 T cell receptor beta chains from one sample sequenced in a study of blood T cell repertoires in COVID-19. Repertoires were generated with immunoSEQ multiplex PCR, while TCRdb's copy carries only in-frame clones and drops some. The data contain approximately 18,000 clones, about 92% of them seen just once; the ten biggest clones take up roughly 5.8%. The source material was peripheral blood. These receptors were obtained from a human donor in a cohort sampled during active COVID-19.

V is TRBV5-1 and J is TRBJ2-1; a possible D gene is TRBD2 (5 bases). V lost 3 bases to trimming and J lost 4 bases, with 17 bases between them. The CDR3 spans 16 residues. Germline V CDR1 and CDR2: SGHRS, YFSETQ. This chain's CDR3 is CASSSGGVAGYNEQFF. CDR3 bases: TGCGCCAGCAGCTCTGGTGGAGTTGCGGGTTACAATGAGCAGTTCTTC.

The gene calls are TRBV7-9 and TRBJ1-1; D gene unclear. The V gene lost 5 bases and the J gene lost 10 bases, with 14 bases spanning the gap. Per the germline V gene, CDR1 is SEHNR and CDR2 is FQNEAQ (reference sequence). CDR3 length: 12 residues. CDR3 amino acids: CASSPTGVGAFF. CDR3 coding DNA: TGTGCCAGCAGCCCGACGGGTGTTGGAGCTTTCTTT.

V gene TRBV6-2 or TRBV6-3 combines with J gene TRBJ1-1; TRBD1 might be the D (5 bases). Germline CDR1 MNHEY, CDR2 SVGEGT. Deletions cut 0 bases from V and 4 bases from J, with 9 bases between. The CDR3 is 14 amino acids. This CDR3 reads CASSYSGGGTEAFF. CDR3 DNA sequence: TGTGCCAGCAGTTACTCGGGGGGAGGCACTGAAGCTTTCTTT.

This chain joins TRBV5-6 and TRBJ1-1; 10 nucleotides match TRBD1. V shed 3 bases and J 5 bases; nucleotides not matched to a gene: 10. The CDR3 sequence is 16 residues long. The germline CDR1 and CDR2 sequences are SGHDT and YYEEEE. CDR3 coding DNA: TGTGCCAGCAGCTCGACAGGGGGCGAGGGAGGAACTGAAGCTTTCTTT. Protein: CASSSTGGEGGTEAFF.

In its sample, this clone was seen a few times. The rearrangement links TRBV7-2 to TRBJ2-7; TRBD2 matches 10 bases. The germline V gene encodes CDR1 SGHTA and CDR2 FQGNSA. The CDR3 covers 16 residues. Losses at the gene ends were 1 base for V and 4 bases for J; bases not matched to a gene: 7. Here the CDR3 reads CASSLGLAGEGYEQYF. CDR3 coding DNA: TGTGCCAGCAGCTTAGGCCTAGCGGGAGAAGGTTACGAGCAGTACTTC.

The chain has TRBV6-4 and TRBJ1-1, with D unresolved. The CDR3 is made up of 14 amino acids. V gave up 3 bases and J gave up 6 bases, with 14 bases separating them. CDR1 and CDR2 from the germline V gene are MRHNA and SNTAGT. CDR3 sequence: CASSEPIRGPEAFF. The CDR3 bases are TGTGCCAGCAGTGAACCCATCCGAGGGCCTGAAGCTTTCTTT.

The CDR3 spells CASSPKVGGRGFF. The CDR3 DNA reads as TGTGCCAGCAGCCCTAAGGTCGGGGGGAGAGGGTTCTTC. The rearrangement joins TRBV14 to TRBJ2-1; 7 nucleotides align to TRBD2. Germline-derived CDR1 and CDR2 are SGHDN and FVKESK. This CDR3 comprises 13 residues. Losses at the gene ends were 4 bases for V and 15 bases for J; bases not matched to a gene: 12.

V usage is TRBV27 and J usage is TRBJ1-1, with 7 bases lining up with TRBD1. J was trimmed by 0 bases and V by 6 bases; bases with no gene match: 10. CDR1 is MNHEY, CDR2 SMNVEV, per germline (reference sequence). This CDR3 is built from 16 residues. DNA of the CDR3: TGTGCCAGCAGCGTAGACAGGGATTTCATGAACACTGAAGCTTTCTTT. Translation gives CASSVDRDFMNTEAFF.

The CDR3 reads CASSHGSISYNEQFF. Here the CDR3 DNA reads TGTGCCAGTAGTCACGGGTCAATCTCCTACAATGAGCAGTTCTTC. This chain joins TRBV19 and TRBJ2-1; D gene uncertain. CDR3 size: 15 residues. V was pared by 5 bases and J by 0 bases, with 11 bases between. Germline values: CDR1 LNHDA, CDR2 SQIVND (reference sequence).

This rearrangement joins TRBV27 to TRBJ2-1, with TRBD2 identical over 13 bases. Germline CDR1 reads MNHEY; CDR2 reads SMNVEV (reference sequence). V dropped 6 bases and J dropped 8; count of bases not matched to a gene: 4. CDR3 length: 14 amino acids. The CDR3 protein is CASSPGLAGDEQFF. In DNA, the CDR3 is TGTGCCAGCAGCCCTGGACTAGCGGGAGATGAGCAGTTCTTC.

The CDR3 protein is CASTLGGPNYNEQFF. The CDR3 region has the DNA TGTGCCAGCACCCTAGGGGGACCAAACTACAATGAGCAGTTCTTC. This rearrangement joins TRBV27 to TRBJ2-1; maybe TRBD1 (6 bases). Trimming left V 7 bases short and J 3 bases short, with 16 bases between. From germline, CDR1 is MNHEY and CDR2 SMNVEV (reference sequence). CDR3 length: 15 residues.

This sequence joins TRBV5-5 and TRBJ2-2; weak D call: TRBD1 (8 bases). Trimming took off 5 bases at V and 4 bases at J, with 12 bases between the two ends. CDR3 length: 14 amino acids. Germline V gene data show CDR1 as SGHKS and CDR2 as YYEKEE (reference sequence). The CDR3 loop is CASSTGGGTGELFF. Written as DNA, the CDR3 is TGTGCCAGCAGTACAGGGGGGGGCACCGGGGAGCTGTTTTTT.

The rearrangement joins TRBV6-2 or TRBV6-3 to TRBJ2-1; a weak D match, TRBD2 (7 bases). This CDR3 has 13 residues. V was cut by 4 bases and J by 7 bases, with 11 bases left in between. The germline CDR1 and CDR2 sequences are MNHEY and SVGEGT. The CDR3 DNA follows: TGTGCCAGCAGTTGGGGGGGCTTGAATGAGCAGTTCTTC. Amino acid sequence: CASSWGGLNEQFF.

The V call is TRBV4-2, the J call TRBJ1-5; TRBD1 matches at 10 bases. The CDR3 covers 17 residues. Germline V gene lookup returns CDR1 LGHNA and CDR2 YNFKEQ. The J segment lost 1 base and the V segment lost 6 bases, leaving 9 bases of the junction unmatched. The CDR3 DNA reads TGTGCCAGCAGTCCTCTCGACAGGGGGCTAAGCAATCAGCCCCAGCATTTT. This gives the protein CASSPLDRGLSNQPQHF.

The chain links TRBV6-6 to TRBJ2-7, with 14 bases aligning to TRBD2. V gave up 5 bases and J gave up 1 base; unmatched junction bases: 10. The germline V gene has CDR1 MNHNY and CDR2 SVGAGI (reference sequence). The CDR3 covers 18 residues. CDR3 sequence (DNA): TGTGCCAGCAGTCCCCTGACTAGCGGGAGGGCCCTGTCCTACGAGCAGTACTTC. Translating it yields CASSPLTSGRALSYEQYF.

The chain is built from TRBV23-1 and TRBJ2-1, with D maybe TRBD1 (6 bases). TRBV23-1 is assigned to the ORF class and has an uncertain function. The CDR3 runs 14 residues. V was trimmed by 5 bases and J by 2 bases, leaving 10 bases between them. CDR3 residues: CASSYTGPYNEQFF. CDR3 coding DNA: TGCGCCAGCAGTTATACAGGGCCCTACAATGAGCAGTTCTTC.

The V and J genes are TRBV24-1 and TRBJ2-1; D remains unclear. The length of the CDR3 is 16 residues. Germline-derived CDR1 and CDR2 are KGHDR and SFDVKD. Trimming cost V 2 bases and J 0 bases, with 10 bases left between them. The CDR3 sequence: CATSDSGGSSYNEQFF. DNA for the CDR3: TGTGCCACCAGTGATTCTGGCGGAAGCTCCTACAATGAGCAGTTCTTC.

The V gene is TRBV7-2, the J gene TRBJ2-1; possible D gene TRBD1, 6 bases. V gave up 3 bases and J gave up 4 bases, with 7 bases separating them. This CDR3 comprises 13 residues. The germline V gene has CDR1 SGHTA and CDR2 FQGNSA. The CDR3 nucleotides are TGTGCCAGCAGCTTCACAGGGTACAATGAGCAGTTCTTC. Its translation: CASSFTGYNEQFF.

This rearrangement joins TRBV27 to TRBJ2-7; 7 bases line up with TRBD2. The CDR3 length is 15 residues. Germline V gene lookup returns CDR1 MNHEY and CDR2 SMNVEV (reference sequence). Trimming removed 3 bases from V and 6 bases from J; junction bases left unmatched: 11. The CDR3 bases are TGTGCCAGCAGTTTGACCGGGGGGTATTTGCGCGAGCAGTACTTC. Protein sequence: CASSLTGGYLREQYF.

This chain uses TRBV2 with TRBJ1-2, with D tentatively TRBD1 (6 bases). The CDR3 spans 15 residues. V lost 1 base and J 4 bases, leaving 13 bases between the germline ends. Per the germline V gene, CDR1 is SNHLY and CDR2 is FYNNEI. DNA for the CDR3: TGTGCCAGCAGTGAAGATGACAGGAACCTCTATGGCTACACCTTC. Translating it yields CASSEDDRNLYGYTF.